Given below is one T cell receptor beta chain in context. Its antigen remains unknown. The data originate from a study of lymphopenia after photon versus proton radiotherapy. General study results and limits: Under photons, naive T cells and diversity fell while effector/memory populations rose. Oligoclonal CD8+ Temra expansion after nadir drove photon patients' diversity drop.

The assay was immunoSEQ multiplex PCR, and TCRdb's table has in-frame clones only and misses some. The repertoire includes around 70,000 clones, 92% of them detected once, and 2.2% sits in the top ten. There are 15 residues in the CDR3. Trimming took off 5 bases at V and 11 bases at J, with 21 bases between the two ends. The germline CDR1 and CDR2 sequences are SNHLY and FYNNEI. This clonotype was sampled from a woman aged 40-49 years with cholangiocarcinoma. The V call is TRBV2, the J call TRBJ1-4; no firm D call. The source was peripheral blood, collected from a patient treated with photon-based radiotherapy. The CDR3 loop reads CASSRDHASRDKLFF. The CDR3 nucleotides read TGTGCCAGCAGTAGGGATCATGCGAGTCGGGATAAACTGTTTTTT. Supplemented by reference TRBV2 and TRBJ1-4, the full variable domain reads EPEVTQTPSHQVTQMGQEVILRCVPISNHLYFYWYRQILGQKVEFLVSFYNNEISEKSEIFDDQFSVERPDGSNFTLKIRSTKLEDSAMYFCASSRDHASRDKLFFGSGTQLSVL.